This T cell receptor beta chain appears in the sequencing data of a study of cytomegalovirus exposure and HLA in healthy donors. Study background: Earlier work reported roughly 120 million unique TCR beta sequences from 180 million or so T cells. Some 80 million unique TCRs from HLA-typed donors were held in an early data release. Overall study results and limits: On later analysis, the bulk of CMV-associated TCR beta chains appeared to be HLA-restricted.

A remark on this clone: The target antigen is unknown.

Samples came from healthy bone marrow donors. CDR3 length equals 14 residues. CDR1 MNHNY and CDR2 SVGAGI come from the germline V gene (reference sequence). V lost 10 bases and J lost 0; bases outside the gene matches: 8. In the PCR, 60 Vbeta and 13 Jbeta primers were used. The method was immunoSEQ multiplex PCR; TCRdb's version includes in-frame clones alone and lacks a portion of them. Of approximately 110,000 clones in the sample, less than 80% were seen once. The rearrangement links TRBV6-6 to TRBJ1-1, with 7 bases that match TRBD1. This TCR came from a man between 45 and 60 years old in good health and CMV-seronegative. The material sequenced was PBMCs. The DNA of the CDR3 is TGTGCCACCCGACCGGACAGGCTGAACACTGAAGCTTTCTTT. Translating it yields CATRPDRLNTEAFF.